The 14 T cell receptor beta chains given below trace back to one sample, sequenced in a study of blood T cell repertoires in COVID-19 (dated by TCRdb to the early 2020s). Library preparation used the immunoSEQ multiplex PCR assay. This is the immuneACCESS table as TCRdb keeps it, with only in-frame sequences that have V and J called. A part of the clones is gone; compared with another copy, unresolved V genes explain less than half, and the rest is unexplained. This sample gives about 260,000 clones in total; 80% to 90% of them show up just once. Jointly, the top ten make up 3.5% to 4.5% of the sample. The sample comprised peripheral blood. The source is a woman in her forties with acute or convalescent COVID-19.

For the CDR3, the DNA is TGTGCCAGCTGGAGGGGACAGGGGAAACAATATGGCTACACCTTC. This translates into CASWRGQGKQYGYTF. The J gene is TRBJ1-2, the V gene TRBV2; 10 positions agree with TRBD1. The V gene end was trimmed by 8 bases and the J gene end by 5 bases; junction bases not matched to a gene: 11. The CDR3 has 15 residues. Germline CDR1 and CDR2: SNHLY and FYNNEI.

The chain uses TRBV5-1 and TRBJ1-6; D is unclear. The germline V gene encodes CDR1 SGHRS and CDR2 YFSETQ. CDR3 length equals 18 residues. Trimming took 2 bases from V and 1 from J, leaving 16 bases between them. CDR3 residues: CASSLDFEEWSYNSPLHF. CDR3 nucleotide sequence: TGCGCCAGCAGCTTAGACTTCGAAGAGTGGTCCTATAATTCACCCCTCCACTTT.

In this sample, this clone turned up once. The chain recombines TRBV19 with TRBJ1-5; D unclear. The length of the CDR3 is 16 residues. V lost 7 bases, J lost 4 bases, and 20 bases lay in between. Germline assignment: CDR1 LNHDA and CDR2 SQIVND (reference sequence). CDR3 loop: CASTGSTGSRNQPQHF. CDR3 nucleotides: TGTGCCAGTACCGGATCGACCGGGTCGCGAAATCAGCCCCAGCATTTT.

This chain links TRBV6-5 with TRBJ2-5; perhaps TRBD2 as D (5 bases). The CDR3 spans 13 residues. Per the germline V gene, CDR1 is MNHEY and CDR2 is SVGAGI. Trimming pared 10 bases from V and 4 bases from J, leaving 16 bases between. This CDR3 reads CATGPGWGETQYF. The CDR3 nucleotides are TGTGCCACGGGCCCGGGGTGGGGAGAGACCCAGTACTTC.

This rearrangement joins TRBV7-6 to TRBJ1-1, with no clear D. Trimming removed 5 bases at V and 0 bases at J, with 7 bases between. CDR3 length: 13 residues. Germline lookup yields CDR1 SGHVS and CDR2 FNYEAQ. The CDR3 reads CASSPPLNTEAFF. CDR3 in DNA: TGTGCCAGCAGCCCCCCTTTGAACACTGAAGCTTTCTTT. Full variable domain (remainder filled in from reference TRBV7-6 and TRBJ1-1): GAGVSQSPRYKVTKRGQDVALRCDPISGHVSLYWYRQALGQGPEFLTYFNYEAQQDKSGLPNDRFSAERPEGSISTLTIQRTEQRDSAMYRCASSPPLNTEAFFGQGTRLTVV.

The rearrangement uses TRBV29-1 and TRBJ1-2; D perhaps matches TRBD1 (5 bases). Per the germline V gene, CDR1 is SQVTM and CDR2 is ANQGSEA. Deletions cut 2 bases from V and 1 base from J, with 11 bases between. This CDR3 contains 14 residues. As DNA, the CDR3 is TGCAGCGTTGAATACCAGGGAGGTAACTATGGCTACACCTTC. It codes for CSVEYQGGNYGYTF.

This chain joins TRBV6-5 and TRBJ1-2, with TRBD1 as a possible D gene (6 bases). The CDR3 totals 13 residues. The V end lost 6 bases, the J end lost 3 bases, and 11 bases lay between the germline ends. Germline CDR1 and CDR2: MNHEY and SVGAGI. CDR3 amino acids: CASSLQGDYGYTF. The CDR3 DNA is TGTGCCAGCAGCTTACAGGGTGACTATGGCTACACCTTC.

This chain uses TRBV7-2 with TRBJ1-5; D is perhaps TRBD1 (5 bases). The CDR3 has 15 amino acids. CDR1 SGHTA and CDR2 FQGNSA come from the germline V gene. The ends were cut back, 1 base at V and 6 bases at J, with 13 bases in the middle. DNA of the CDR3: TGTGCCAGCAGCTTAGTCGGCAGGGTGGGTCAGCCCCAGCATTTT. It is translated as CASSLVGRVGQPQHF.

The chain couples TRBV4-1 to TRBJ2-6, with TRBD1 matching over 10 bases. The V gene's germline CDR1 is MGHRA and CDR2 YSYEKL. J was trimmed by 3 bases and V by 1 base; bases with no gene match: 15. The CDR3 loop spans 21 amino acids. The CDR3 coding sequence is TGCGCCAGCAGCCAAGCGACATGGGGACAGGGGAGCCTGGGTGGGGCCAACGTCCTGACTTTC. It yields the protein CASSQATWGQGSLGGANVLTF.

The chain joins TRBV5-1 to TRBJ2-6; 9 nucleotides match TRBD1. Germline CDR1 and CDR2: SGHRS and YFSETQ. Trimming cost V 4 bases and J 2 bases; bases outside gene matches: 1. This CDR3 spans 15 amino acids. The CDR3 sequence is CASSRDRAGANVLTF. In nucleotides, the CDR3 is TGCGCCAGCAGCCGGGACAGGGCTGGGGCCAACGTCCTGACTTTC.

The chain links TRBV10-1 to TRBJ2-3, with TRBD2 matching 11 bases. The trim removed 2 bases at V and 1 base at J, leaving 5 bases unmatched. This CDR3 is built from 17 residues. Germline V gene sequence: CDR1 WNHNN, CDR2 SYGVQD (reference sequence). DNA for the CDR3: TGCGCCAGCAGTGAGCTAGCGGGGGGCGCTGGCACAGATACGCAGTATTTT. It encodes CASSELAGGAGTDTQYF.

The chain uses TRBV6-1 and TRBJ2-3; 9 nucleotides line up with TRBD2. V trimming: 2 bases; J trimming: 3 bases; junction bases outside the gene matches: 6. CDR1 and CDR2 from the germline V gene are MNHNS and SASEGT. The CDR3 contains 16 residues. CDR3 coding DNA: TGTGCCAGCAGTGAACGAGGTGGACTAGCGACAGATACGCAGTATTTT. Protein sequence: CASSERGGLATDTQYF.

This clone showed up just once. The CDR3 reads CASISFQTGNEQFF. The CDR3 DNA reads TGTGCCAGTATATCCTTTCAGACCGGGAATGAGCAGTTCTTC. The J gene is TRBJ2-1, the V gene TRBV6-5, with no clear D. Per germline, CDR1 MNHEY and CDR2 SVGAGI. This CDR3 is 14 amino acids long. V lost 9 bases and J lost 7, with 19 bases in between.

Only one count was recorded for this clone. J is TRBJ1-1 and V is TRBV10-1; 7 nucleotides align to TRBD1. V shed 3 bases, J shed 4 bases, and the junction held 5 bases outside the gene matches. This CDR3 is built from 14 residues. Germline CDR1 reads WNHNN; CDR2 reads SYGVQD (reference sequence). CDR3 protein: CASSDRRDSTEAFF. CDR3 nucleotides: TGCGCCAGCAGTGATCGTCGGGACAGCACTGAAGCTTTCTTT.